This T cell receptor (beta chain) was obtained from a study of early T cells in non-severe SARS-CoV-2 infection. Study-level background: Whole-blood bulk RNA, unsorted, was sequenced, and chains were unpaired.

Study-level points and caveats: Matching results from VDJdb favored anti-spike CD8 responses, leaving private and CD4 specificities undetected.

The table lists this clonotype with a few counts. The antigen is not known. V was pared by 3 bases and J by 10 bases, with 16 bases between. The V gene's germline CDR1 is MGHDK and CDR2 SYGVNS. This CDR3 has 15 amino acids. Individual cDNA molecules were tagged with unique molecular identifiers, the study reported. TCRdb passed the 5' RACE reads through MiXCR, listing each CDR3 protein once. Among 75,000 or so distinct CDR3 sequences listed, approximately 10% were seen once. Sequenced sample: whole blood. The clonotype was recovered from an adult who was a healthcare worker with PCR-confirmed SARS-CoV-2 infection or an uninfected control (not recorded which). The genes are TRBV25-1 and TRBJ1-6; D gene ambiguous. The CDR3 nucleotides read TGTGCCAGCAGTGACCCCGGAAGGGAAGGGTCACCCCTCCACTTT. It is translated as CASSDPGREGSPLHF.